The text below deals with one T cell receptor beta chain. TCRdb's table, derived via immunoSEQ multiplex PCR, lists solely in-frame clones and lacks some. This sample has around 34,000 clones, with about 95% found just once. This entry belongs to a study of T cell changes during pregnancy in multiple sclerosis. Sequenced material: CD4+ T cells from peripheral blood mononuclear cells, taken in the second trimester of pregnancy. This receptor was obtained from a female donor with multiple sclerosis, enrolled in a pregnancy study.

The CDR3 bases are TGTGCCAGCAGTTTACCGGGAACTGAAGCTTTCTTT. This encodes CASSLPGTEAFF. The chain combines TRBV28 with TRBJ1-1; D gene ambiguous. The germline V gene has CDR1 MDHEN and CDR2 SYDVKM. Trimming removed 2 bases at V and 5 bases at J, with 6 bases between. CDR3 length equals 12 residues.